The 8 T cell receptor beta chains reported below all come from one sample, sequenced in a study of cytotoxic CD8 clonotypes in ibrutinib-treated CLL. Produced via immunoSEQ multiplex PCR; TCRdb's table is partial and in-frame only. In the table there are about 200,000 clones, about 72% of which are singletons. This material consisted of PBMCs, taken after 24 months of ibrutinib treatment. The receptors were sampled from a human donor with chronic lymphocytic leukemia.

The chain couples TRBV10-3 to TRBJ1-1, with 9 bases lining up with TRBD1. Germline V gives CDR1 ENHRY, CDR2 SYGVKD. The CDR3 spans 13 residues. Trimming removed 5 bases from V and 5 bases from J; junction bases left unmatched: 3. The CDR3 spells CAISRQGGTEAFF. The CDR3 DNA is TGTGCCATCAGTAGACAGGGGGGAACTGAAGCTTTCTTT.

In the case of this clone: The germline gene is not matched at one end of the junction; a read error may be the cause. The chain has TRBV7-7 and TRBJ2-7; D remains ambiguous. Germline CDR1 SSHAT, CDR2 FNYEAQ (reference sequence). The CDR3 runs 13 residues. DNA for the CDR3: TGTGCTAGCAGCCCAAGGATGGACTACGAGCAGTACTTC. Protein product: CASSPRMDYEQYF.

This chain joins TRBV7-6 and TRBJ2-3; no firm D call. CDR3 length equals 12 residues. CDR1 and CDR2 (germline): SGHVS, FNYEAQ. Trimming took off 5 bases at V and 5 bases at J, with 8 bases between the two ends. CDR3 sequence: CASSPHGDTQYF. In DNA, the CDR3 is TGTGCCAGCAGCCCCCATGGAGATACGCAGTATTTT.

In this sample, this clone turned up once. The germline gene is not matched at one end of the junction; a read error may be the cause. The chain links TRBV7-7 to TRBJ1-1, with D unclear. CDR1 and CDR2 (germline): SSHAT, FNYEAQ (reference sequence). The CDR3 spans 13 residues. The CDR3 nucleotides are TGTGCTAGCAGCTTAGATCTCCACACTGAAGCTTTCTTT. The encoded protein is CASSLDLHTEAFF.

The V call is TRBV27, the J call TRBJ1-2; D is perhaps TRBD1 (5 bases). The CDR3 extends over 14 amino acids. CDR1 MNHEY and CDR2 SMNVEV come from the germline V gene (reference sequence). Trimming stripped 2 bases from V and 5 bases from J, with 12 bases between. CDR3 protein: CASSLRGEGYGYTF. The CDR3, as DNA: TGTGCCAGCAGTTTAAGGGGAGAGGGTTATGGCTACACCTTC.

The chain couples TRBV15 to TRBJ2-2; maybe TRBD1 (5 bases). Germline loops: CDR1 LNHNV, CDR2 YYDKDF (reference sequence). The length of the CDR3 is 13 residues. V lost 6 bases and J 4 bases, leaving 9 bases between the germline ends. The CDR3 spells CATRQGITGELFF. The CDR3 coding sequence is TGTGCCACCAGGCAGGGCATCACCGGGGAGCTGTTTTTT.

The chain uses TRBV4-1 and TRBJ2-7; possible D gene TRBD2, 6 bases. Germline CDR1 MGHRA, CDR2 YSYEKL. The length of the CDR3 is 15 residues. V was clipped by 4 bases and J by 6 bases, with 19 bases between them. In nucleotides, the CDR3 is TGCGCCAGCAGCCGCCTTAGCGGCGGAGATCCCGAGCAGTACTTC. Residues: CASSRLSGGDPEQYF.

This chain connects TRBV4-3 to TRBJ2-5; 7 nucleotides agree with TRBD1. V lost 1 base and J lost 3; bases outside the gene matches: 11. Per the germline V gene, CDR1 is LGHNA and CDR2 is YSLEER. The CDR3 loop spans 17 amino acids. The CDR3 region is CASSQVEGPQGKETQYF. CDR3 DNA sequence: TGCGCCAGCAGCCAAGTCGAGGGTCCACAGGGGAAAGAGACCCAGTACTTC.